This TCR beta chain emerged from a study of preoperative IRX-2 immunotherapy in early breast cancer. Profiling relied on immunoSEQ multiplex PCR, and the TCRdb table lists in-frame clones only, not all of them. The sample contains 40,000 to 50,000 clones, approximately 80% of which appear only once. The CDR3 extends over 16 amino acids. CDR1 and CDR2 from the germline V gene are MNHGY and SAAAGT. The trim removed 7 bases at V and 5 bases at J, leaving 11 bases unmatched. Treatment meaning: preoperative locoregional IRX-2 cytokine immunotherapy. This TCR was recovered from a human donor with breast cancer. The chain is built from TRBV6-8 and TRBJ2-2, with 9 nucleotides matching TRBD1. This specimen consisted of tumor tissue, obtained after IRX-2 immunotherapy. CDR3 residues: CASTATGGLSTGELFF. CDR3 nucleotide sequence: TGTGCCAGCACTGCCACAGGGGGCCTTTCTACCGGGGAGCTGTTTTTT.